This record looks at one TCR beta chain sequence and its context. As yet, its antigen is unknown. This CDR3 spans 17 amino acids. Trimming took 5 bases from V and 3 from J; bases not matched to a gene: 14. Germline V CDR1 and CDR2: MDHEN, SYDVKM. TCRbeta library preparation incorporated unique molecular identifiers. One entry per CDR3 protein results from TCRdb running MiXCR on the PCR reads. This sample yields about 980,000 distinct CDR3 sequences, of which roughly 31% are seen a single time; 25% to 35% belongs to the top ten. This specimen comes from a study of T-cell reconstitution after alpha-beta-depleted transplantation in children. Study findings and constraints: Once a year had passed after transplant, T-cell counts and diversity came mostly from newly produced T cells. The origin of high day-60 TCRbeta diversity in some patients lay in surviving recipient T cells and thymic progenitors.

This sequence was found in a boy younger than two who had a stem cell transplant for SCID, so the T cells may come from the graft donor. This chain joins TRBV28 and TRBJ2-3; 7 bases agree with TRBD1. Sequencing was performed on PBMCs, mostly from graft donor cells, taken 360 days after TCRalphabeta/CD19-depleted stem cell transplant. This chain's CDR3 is CASSLRLDRSNTDTQYF. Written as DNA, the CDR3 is TGTGCCAGCAGTCTCCGACTGGACAGGTCCAATACAGATACGCAGTATTTT.